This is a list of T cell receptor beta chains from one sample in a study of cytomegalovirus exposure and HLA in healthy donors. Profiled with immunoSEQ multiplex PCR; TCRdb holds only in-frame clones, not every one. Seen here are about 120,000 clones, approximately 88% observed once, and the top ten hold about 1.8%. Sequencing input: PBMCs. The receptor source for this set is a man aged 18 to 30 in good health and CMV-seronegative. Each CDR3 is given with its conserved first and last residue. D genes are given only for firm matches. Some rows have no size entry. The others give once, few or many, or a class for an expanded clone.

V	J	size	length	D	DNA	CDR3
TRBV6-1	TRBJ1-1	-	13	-	TGTGCCAGCAGTGAACGGGACACTTATGAAGCTTTCTTT	CASSERDTYEAFF
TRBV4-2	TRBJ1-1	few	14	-	TGTGCCAGCAGCCAAGACAGCGTGAACACTGAAGCTTTCTTT	CASSQDSVNTEAFF
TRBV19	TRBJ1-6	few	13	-	TGTGCCAGTAGTGGAGGGCCGAATTCACCCCTCCACTTT	CASSGGPNSPLHF
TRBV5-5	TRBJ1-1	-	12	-	TGTGCCAGCACCCTCCAGGACACTGAAGCTTTCTTT	CASTLQDTEAFF
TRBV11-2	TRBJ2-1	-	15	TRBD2	TGTGCCAGCAGCCCGGGACTAGCAGTATACAATGAGCAGTTCTTC	CASSPGLAVYNEQFF
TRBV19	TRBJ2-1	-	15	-	TGTGCCAGTAGGCCGGCCATGACAGCCAACGCTGGGCAGTTCTTC	CASRPAMTANAGQFF
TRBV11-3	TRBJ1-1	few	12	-	TGTGCCAGCAGCTTAGGTGACAGGGAAGCTTTCTTT	CASSLGDREAFF
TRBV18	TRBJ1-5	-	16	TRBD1	TGTGCCAGCTCAATATCCTCGGACAGGTTTAATCAGCCCCAGCATTTT	CASSISSDRFNQPQHF
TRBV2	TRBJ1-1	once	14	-	TGTGCCAGCAGTCCAGACAGATTGAACACTGAAGCTTTCTTT	CASSPDRLNTEAFF
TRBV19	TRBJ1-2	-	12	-	TGTGCCAGTAGTATGGGAGACAATGGCTACACCTTC	CASSMGDNGYTF
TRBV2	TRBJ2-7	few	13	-	TGTGCCAGCGCCTCCCCGGGTTCTCCCGAGCAGTACTTC	CASASPGSPEQYF
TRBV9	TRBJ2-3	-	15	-	TGTGCCAGCAGCCCCAAGACTAGATCCACAGATACGCAGTATTTT	CASSPKTRSTDTQYF
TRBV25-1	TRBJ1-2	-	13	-	TGTGCCAGCAGTGAAGACAGGCCCTATGGCTACACCTTC	CASSEDRPYGYTF
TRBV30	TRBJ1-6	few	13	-	TGTGCCTGGACTAGAATACAAACTTCACCCCTCCACTTT	CAWTRIQTSPLHF
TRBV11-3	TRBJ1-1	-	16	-	TGTGCCAGCAGCCACGGGGTGGGGAGGATCCACACTGAAGCTTTCTTT	CASSHGVGRIHTEAFF
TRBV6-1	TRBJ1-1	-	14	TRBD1	TGTGCCAGCAGCCAGGACAGGATGAACACTGAAGCTTTCTTT	CASSQDRMNTEAFF
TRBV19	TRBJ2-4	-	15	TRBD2	TGTGCCAGTAGCGGGAGGGACAAAGATTCGGACATTCAGTACTTC	CASSGRDKDSDIQYF
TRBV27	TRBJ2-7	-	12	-	TGTGCCAGCAGTAAGGACACGGTCGAGCAGTACTTC	CASSKDTVEQYF
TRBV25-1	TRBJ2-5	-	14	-	TGTGCCAGCAGTGAGTGGACAGTCCAAGAGACCCAGTACTTC	CASSEWTVQETQYF
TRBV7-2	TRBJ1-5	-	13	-	TGTGCCAGCAGCTTAAGCTGGAATCAGCCCCAGCATTTT	CASSLSWNQPQHF
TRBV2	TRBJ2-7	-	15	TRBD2	TGTGCCAGCAGATTGACTAGCGGGAGTCTGGACGAGCAGTACTTC	CASRLTSGSLDEQYF
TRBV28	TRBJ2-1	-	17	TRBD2	TGTGCCAGCAGTCCTTGGACGAGCGGGAGGGCTTCTAATGAGCAGTTCTTC	CASSPWTSGRASNEQFF
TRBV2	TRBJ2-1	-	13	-	TGTGCCAGCAGTTTGGACAGAAACAATGAGCAGTTCTTC	CASSLDRNNEQFF
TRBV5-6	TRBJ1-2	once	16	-	TGTGCCAGCAGCTTGCTGTTCCGGGACATTCCCGGGGGCTACACCTTC	CASSLLFRDIPGGYTF
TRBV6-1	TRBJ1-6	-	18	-	TGTGCCAGCAGTGAGCTCGGCGGCAGACAGACCCCGCATTCACCCCTCCACTTT	CASSELGGRQTPHSPLHF
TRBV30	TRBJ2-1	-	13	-	TGTGCCTGGAGTGTAATAGAGTACAATGAGCAGTTCTTC	CAWSVIEYNEQFF
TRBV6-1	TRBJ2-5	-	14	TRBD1	TGTGCCAGCAGTACCACAGGGGGCCGAGAGACCCAGTACTTC	CASSTTGGRETQYF
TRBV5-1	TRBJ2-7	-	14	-	TGCGCCAGCGGTCATTCAGGGGTCTCCTACGAGCAGTACTTC	CASGHSGVSYEQYF
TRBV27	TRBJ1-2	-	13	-	TGTGCCAGCAGCATACACCTCAACTATGGCTACACCTTC	CASSIHLNYGYTF
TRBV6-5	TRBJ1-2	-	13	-	TGTGCCAGCAGTTACGCGAATGGAGGTGGCTACACCTTC	CASSYANGGGYTF
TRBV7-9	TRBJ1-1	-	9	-	TGTGCCAGCACCTCTGAAGCTTTCTTT	CASTSEAFF
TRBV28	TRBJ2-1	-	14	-	TGTGCCAGCAGTTTTCGTAAGAGAAAGAATGAGCAGTTCTTC	CASSFRKRKNEQFF
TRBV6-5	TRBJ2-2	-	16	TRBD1	TGTGCCAGCAGTTACGACGGGACAGGAAACACCGGGGAGCTGTTTTTT	CASSYDGTGNTGELFF
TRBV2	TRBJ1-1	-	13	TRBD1	TGTGCCAGCGGACAGGGGGCCTGGACTGAAGCTTTCTTT	CASGQGAWTEAFF
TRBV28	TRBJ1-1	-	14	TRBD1	TGTGCCAGCAGCGGACAGGGGGCGCGTCTTGGAGCTTTCTTT	CASSGQGARLGAFF
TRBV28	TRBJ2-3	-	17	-	TGTGCCAGCAGTTCCCCCCGCAGCGGTACTAGCACAGATACGCAGTATTTT	CASSSPRSGTSTDTQYF
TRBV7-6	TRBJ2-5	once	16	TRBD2	TGTGCCAGCAGTCATAGAGGGCTAGCGGGTCAAGAGACCCAGTACTTC	CASSHRGLAGQETQYF
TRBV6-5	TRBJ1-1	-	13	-	TGTGCCAGCAGTTTACAGGGGAACACTGAAGCTTTCTTT	CASSLQGNTEAFF
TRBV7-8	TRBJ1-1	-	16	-	TGTGCCAGCAGCTTAGCTTTGGTGGGCCTGAACACTGAAGCTTTCTTT	CASSLALVGLNTEAFF
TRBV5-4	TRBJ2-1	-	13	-	TGTGCCAGCAGAGACGGACTTATTAATGAGCAGTTCTTC	CASRDGLINEQFF
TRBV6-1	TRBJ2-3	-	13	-	TGTGCCACAACTGCTGGACTCACAGATACGCAGTATTTT	CATTAGLTDTQYF
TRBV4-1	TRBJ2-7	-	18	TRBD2	TGCGCCAGCAGCCAAGCCCCTAGCGGAGGGATGTCCTTGAACGAGCAGTACTTC	CASSQAPSGGMSLNEQYF
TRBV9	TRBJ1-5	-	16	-	TGTGCCAGCAGCGTAGATGCCGGGGGGGCGGGCCAGCCCCAGCATTTT	CASSVDAGGAGQPQHF
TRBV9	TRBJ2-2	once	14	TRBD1	TGTGCCAGCAGCTCAGACAGGGACACCGGGGAGCTGTTTTTT	CASSSDRDTGELFF
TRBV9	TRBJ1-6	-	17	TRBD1	TGTGCCAGCAGCGTAGGGTGGGACAGCTCCTATAATTCACCCCTCCACTTT	CASSVGWDSSYNSPLHF
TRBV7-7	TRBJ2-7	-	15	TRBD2	TGTGCCAGCAGCTTAGCTCGGGGGGATCAGGAGGAGCAGTACTTC	CASSLARGDQEEQYF
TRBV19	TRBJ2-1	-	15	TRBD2	TGTGCCAGTAGTGGGCTAGCGGAACTATACAATGAGCAGTTCTTC	CASSGLAELYNEQFF
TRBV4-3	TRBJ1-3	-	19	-	TGCGCCAGCAGCCAAGAGGCAGGGGCGAGGATCGGGTCTGGAAACACCATATATTTT	CASSQEAGARIGSGNTIYF
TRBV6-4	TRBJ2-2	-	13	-	TGTGCCAGCAGTGATCAGTACACCGGGGAGCTGTTTTTT	CASSDQYTGELFF
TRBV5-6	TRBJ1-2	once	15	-	TGTGCCAGCAGCCGGTCGGTCGTAGGGGTTGAAGGCTACACCTTC	CASSRSVVGVEGYTF
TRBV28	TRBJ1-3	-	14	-	TGTGCCAGCAGTTTAACGGGCTCTGGAAACACCATATATTTT	CASSLTGSGNTIYF
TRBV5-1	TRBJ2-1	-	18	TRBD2	TGCGCCAGCAGGAGACTACCGGGACTAGCGGGACCGGAAAATGAGCAGTTCTTC	CASRRLPGLAGPENEQFF
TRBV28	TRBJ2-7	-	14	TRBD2	TGTGCCAGCAGTTTGGGGCGGGAGGTCGACGAGCAGTACTTC	CASSLGREVDEQYF
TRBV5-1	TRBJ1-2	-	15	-	TGCGCCAGCAGCTTCGGGTCGGGTAACAACTATGGCTACACCTTC	CASSFGSGNNYGYTF
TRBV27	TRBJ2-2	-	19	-	TGTGCCAGCAGTTTAAATGGGGTCGGGAGAGTAGTGCGAACCGGGGAGCTGTTTTTT	CASSLNGVGRVVRTGELFF
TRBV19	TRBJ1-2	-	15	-	TGTGCCAGTAGTACGAGGTTTGGCGCTAACTATGGCTACACCTTC	CASSTRFGANYGYTF
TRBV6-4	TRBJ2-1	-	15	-	TGTGCCAGCAGCAAGCAGGGAAACGGTTACAATGAGCAGTTCTTC	CASSKQGNGYNEQFF
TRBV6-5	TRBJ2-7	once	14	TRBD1	TGTGCCAGCAGTAGGACAGGGGGCGTCCCCGAGCAGTACTTC	CASSRTGGVPEQYF